This TCR beta chain was sequenced for a study of cytomegalovirus exposure and HLA in healthy donors. General observations from the study: High specificity and sensitivity for cytomegalovirus status were reported for the classifier. The study listed under 200 cytomegalovirus-associated TCR beta chains. Generally TCR sequences proved uncommon, though certain public TCRs appeared in numerous donors.

This clone occurred a few times. Its antigen remains unknown. With 60 Vbeta and 13 Jbeta primers, the PCR was carried out. Study processing details: Later analysis identified some 88 million unique TCR beta chains, roughly 11 million shared. Assay: immunoSEQ multiplex PCR; the TCRdb copy retains only in-frame clones and omits some. V, J and clone size reflect that table, while D and trimming were determined from the DNA. The sample holds 110,000 to 150,000 clones, 70% to 75% seen once. This receptor was obtained from a woman between 25 and 40 years old in good health and CMV-seronegative. Sequencing input: PBMCs.

The CDR3 DNA sequence: TGTGCCAGCAAGATCAGGGGATTACAAAATCAGCCCCAGCATTTT. It yields the protein CASKIRGLQNQPQHF. The chain links TRBV6-6 to TRBJ1-5; D may be TRBD1 (6 bases). The CDR3 runs 15 residues. In germline, CDR1 is MNHNY, CDR2 SVGAGI (reference sequence). Between the trimmed V and J ends, which lost 7 bases and 4 bases, there was a span of 17 bases.